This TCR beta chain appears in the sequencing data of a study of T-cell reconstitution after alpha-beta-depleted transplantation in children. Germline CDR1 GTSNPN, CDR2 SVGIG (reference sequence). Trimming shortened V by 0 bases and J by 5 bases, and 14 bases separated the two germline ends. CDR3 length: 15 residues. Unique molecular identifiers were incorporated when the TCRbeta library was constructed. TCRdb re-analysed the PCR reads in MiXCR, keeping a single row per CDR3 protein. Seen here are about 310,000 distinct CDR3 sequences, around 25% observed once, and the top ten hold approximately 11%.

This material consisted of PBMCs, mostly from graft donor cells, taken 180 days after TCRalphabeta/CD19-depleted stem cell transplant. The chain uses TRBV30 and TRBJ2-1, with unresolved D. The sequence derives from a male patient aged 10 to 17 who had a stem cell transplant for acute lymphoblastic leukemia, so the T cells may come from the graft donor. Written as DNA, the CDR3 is TGTGCCTGGAGTGTAGCCTGGACGTTAAACAATGAGCAGTTCTTC. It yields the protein CAWSVAWTLNNEQFF.